Sequencing of this TCR beta chain was carried out in a study of beta chain bispecific antibodies for T cell cancers (dated by TCRdb to about 2021). About the full investigation: Healthy donor T cells were cocultured with T cell leukemia lines and bispecific antibodies, and TRBV sequencing of the surviving cells was then used to measure how much each TRBV family was depleted. On the cell surface, TRBV12 (TRBV12-3) was expressed by Jurkat cells, whereas TRBV5-5 was expressed by HPB-ALL cells.

On the study overall, not on this receptor specifically: Cross-reactivity of the anti-TRBV5-5 antibody with TRBV5-6 was attributed to high sequence similarity between the two genes. Every sequenced sample contained a mix of leukemia cell line cells and normal T cells, and most targeted TRBV signal came from the leukemia cells rather than from the normal T cells.

Spanning cysteine to phenylalanine, the CDR3 consists of 16 amino acids. Kept here is only the CDR3 DNA, which spans 48 bases and is read in frame from base 1. V is pared back by 0 bases and J by 6 bases, with 17 bases lying between the germline termini. The germline V gene specifies SGHTS as CDR1 and YDEGEE as CDR2. This clonotype appeared many times. No antigen is known for it. Base qualities are not provided; no much larger clone lies one nucleotide away. For 2 to 4 days, T cells were expanded from blood mononuclear cells using either the anti-CD3 antibody OKT3 or CD3/CD28 Dynabeads. Expanded T cells were maintained in RPMI 1640 supplemented with 10% fetal bovine serum, recombinant human IL-2 (approximately 96 IU/ml) and IL-7 (roughly 4.6 ng/ml). Cocultures combined some 50,000 normal T cells with some 50,000 target cells and bispecific antibody in approximately 100 ul, incubated more than 15 hours at 37°C. Each bispecific antibody was composed of two single-chain variable fragments, which were expressed in a single-chain diabody format with a His tag. Effector T cells came from healthy human donors; peripheral blood mononuclear cells were isolated from leukapheresis samples by Ficoll density gradient centrifugation.

The libraries included unique molecular identifier barcodes, and the barcodes were used to quantify clonotypes. Qiagen AllPrep DNA/RNA Micro kits were used to isolate total RNA, and an Agilent TapeStation was used to check RNA quality. TCR beta libraries were constructed by 5' RACE, in which cDNA synthesis was followed by two PCR steps with TCR beta constant-region gene-specific primers. An Illumina MiSeq platform was used to sequence the TCR beta libraries. The authors processed their data as follows. MIGEC, MiXCR and VDJtools were used to process the reads. To get a clonotype's frequency, the unique molecular identifiers belonging to that clonotype were divided by all unique molecular identifiers in the sample. Nonfunctional TRBV genes classified in IMGT as pseudogenes or open reading frames, for example TRBV1, TRBV12-1 and TRBV21, were left out. TCRdb took the public reads, trimmed them with fastp at Q25, ran MiXCR for clone calling and kept in-frame beta chains. Rows matching on CDR3 protein sequence are summarized as one entry with the most common DNA and genes. None of the V and J calls come from the authors' own analysis; TCRdb made them. The sample table contains 20,000 or so distinct CDR3 sequences; only one count was recorded for over 2.5% of them. The ten largest clones take up about 30% of the sample.

The clonotype was recovered from a human donor in good health. Some clones in this sample may be carry-over from other donors' samples. The sequence is built from TRBV5-8 and TRBJ2-3, and the D gene may be TRBD2, 5 bases matching. Material for sequencing was healthy donor T cells cultured with leukemia cells. CDR3 protein: CASSLVREPSPDTQYF. The nucleotides read TGTGCCAGCAGCTTGGTTAGGGAGCCTTCCCCGGATACGCAGTATTTT.